This T cell receptor (beta chain) derives from a study of blood T cells in healthy people across ages. Whole-study context: The capture of about one barcoded beta molecule per two T cells was achieved by template switching.

Note on this clonotype: Its antigen is not identified.

Study results and caveats: Because donor CMV status was unknown, expanded clonotype changes were possibly confounded. A roughly linear age-dependent decrease characterized TCR beta diversity per million T cells.

Next came a second PCR, run for about 6 to 11 cycles, which used a sample-barcoded 5' primer along with a J-beta primer mix. The template-switch adaptor was a 5' adaptor with 12 random nucleotides. It tagged each cDNA molecule. A single record per CDR3 protein comes from TCRdb applying MiXCR to the 5' RACE reads. The repertoire holds some 900,000 distinct CDR3 sequences, with around 28% as singletons. V was cut by 10 bases and J by 1 base, with 9 bases left in between. This CDR3 is built from 12 residues. The V gene's germline CDR1 is MNHEY and CDR2 SMNVEV (reference sequence). The sequence was collected from a woman older than 75 in good health. V and J are TRBV27 and TRBJ2-3, with D hard to call. Specimen: blood. In nucleotides, the CDR3 is TGTGCCACCTCGACTCGCACAGATACGCAGTATTTT. It encodes CATSTRTDTQYF.